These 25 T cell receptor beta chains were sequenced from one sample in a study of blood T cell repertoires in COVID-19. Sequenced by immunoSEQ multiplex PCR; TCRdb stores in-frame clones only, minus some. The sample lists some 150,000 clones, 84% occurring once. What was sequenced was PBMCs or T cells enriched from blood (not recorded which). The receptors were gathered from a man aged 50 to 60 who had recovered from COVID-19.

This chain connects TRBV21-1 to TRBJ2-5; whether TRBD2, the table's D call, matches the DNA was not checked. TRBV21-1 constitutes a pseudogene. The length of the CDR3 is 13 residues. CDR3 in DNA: TGTGCCAGCAGCCCGGAGGGCCAAGAGACCCAGTACTTC. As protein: CASSPEGQETQYF.

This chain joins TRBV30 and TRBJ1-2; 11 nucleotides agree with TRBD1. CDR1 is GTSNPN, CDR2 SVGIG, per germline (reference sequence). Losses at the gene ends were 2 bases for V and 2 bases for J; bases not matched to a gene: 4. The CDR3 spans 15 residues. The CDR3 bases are TGTGCCTGGAGTATACGGACAGGGGGCAACTATGGCTACACCTTC. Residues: CAWSIRTGGNYGYTF.

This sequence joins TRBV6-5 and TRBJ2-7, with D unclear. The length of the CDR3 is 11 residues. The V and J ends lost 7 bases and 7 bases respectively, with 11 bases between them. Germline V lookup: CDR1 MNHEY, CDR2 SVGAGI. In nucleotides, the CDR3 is TGTGCCAGCAAATCGCCTGCGGAGCAGTACTTC. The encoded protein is CASKSPAEQYF.

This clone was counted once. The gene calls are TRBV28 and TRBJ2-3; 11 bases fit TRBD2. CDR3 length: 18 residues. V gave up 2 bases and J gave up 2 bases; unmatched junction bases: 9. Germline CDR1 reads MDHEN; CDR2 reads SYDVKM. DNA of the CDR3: TGTGCCAGCAGTTTACCCGGGACTAGCGGTCCTATCACAGATACGCAGTATTTT. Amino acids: CASSLPGTSGPITDTQYF.

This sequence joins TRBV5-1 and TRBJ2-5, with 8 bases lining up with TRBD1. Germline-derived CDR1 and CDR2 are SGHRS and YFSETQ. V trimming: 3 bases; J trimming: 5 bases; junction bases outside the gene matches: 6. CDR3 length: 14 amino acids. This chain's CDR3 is CASSWDRQGETQYF. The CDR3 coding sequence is TGCGCCAGCAGCTGGGACAGACAGGGGGAGACCCAGTACTTC.

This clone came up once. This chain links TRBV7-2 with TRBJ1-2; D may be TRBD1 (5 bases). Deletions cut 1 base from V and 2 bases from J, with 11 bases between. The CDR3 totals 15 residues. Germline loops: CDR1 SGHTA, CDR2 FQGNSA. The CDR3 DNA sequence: TGTGCCAGCAGCTTAGATGCGGGGGGGAACTATGGCTACACCTTC. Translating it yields CASSLDAGGNYGYTF.

CDR3 nucleotide sequence: TGTGCCAGCAGACCACCGGGACAGGGATATGGCTACACCTTC. It codes for CASRPPGQGYGYTF. The rearrangement joins TRBV6-5 to TRBJ1-2; 9 bases are a match to TRBD1. Germline CDR1 is MNHEY and CDR2 is SVGAGI. This CDR3 contains 14 residues. Trimming took 6 bases from V and 5 from J; bases not matched to a gene: 7.

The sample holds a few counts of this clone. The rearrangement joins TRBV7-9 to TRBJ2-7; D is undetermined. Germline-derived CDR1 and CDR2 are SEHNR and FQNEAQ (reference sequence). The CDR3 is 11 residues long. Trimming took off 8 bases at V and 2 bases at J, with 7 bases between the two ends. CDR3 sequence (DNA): TGTGCCAGCTCCGAGGCCTACGAGCAGTACTTC. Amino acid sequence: CASSEAYEQYF. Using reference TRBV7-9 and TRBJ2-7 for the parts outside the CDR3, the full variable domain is DTGVSQNPRHKITKRGQNVTFRCDPISEHNRLYWYRQTLGQGPEFLTYFQNEAQLEKSRLLSDRFSAERPKGSFSTLEIQRTEQGDSAMYLCASSEAYEQYFGPGTRLTVT.

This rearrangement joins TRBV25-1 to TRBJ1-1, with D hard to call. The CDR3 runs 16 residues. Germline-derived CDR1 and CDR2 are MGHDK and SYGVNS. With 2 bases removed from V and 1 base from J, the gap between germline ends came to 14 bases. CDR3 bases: TGTGCCAGCAGTGAACGGGTAGGTAAAGAGAACACTGAAGCTTTCTTT. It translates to CASSERVGKENTEAFF.

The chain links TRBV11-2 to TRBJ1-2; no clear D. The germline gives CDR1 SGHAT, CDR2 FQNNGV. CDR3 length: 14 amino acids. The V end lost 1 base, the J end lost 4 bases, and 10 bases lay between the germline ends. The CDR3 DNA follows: TGTGCCAGCAGCTTAGTAGACTCCTTCTATGGCTACACCTTC. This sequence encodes CASSLVDSFYGYTF.

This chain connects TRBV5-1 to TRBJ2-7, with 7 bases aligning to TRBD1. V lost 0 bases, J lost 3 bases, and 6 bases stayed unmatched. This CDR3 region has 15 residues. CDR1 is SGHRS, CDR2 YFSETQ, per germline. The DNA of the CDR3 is TGCGCCAGCAGCTTGGACGGGACAGCAAACTACGAGCAGTACTTC. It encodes CASSLDGTANYEQYF.

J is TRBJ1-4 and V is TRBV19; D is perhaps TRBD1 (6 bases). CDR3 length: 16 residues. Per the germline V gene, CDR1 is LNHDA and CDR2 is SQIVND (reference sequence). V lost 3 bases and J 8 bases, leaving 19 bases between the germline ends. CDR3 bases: TGTGCCAGTAGTATTCAGGGGACACGATTTGGAGAAAAACTGTTTTTT. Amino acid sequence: CASSIQGTRFGEKLFF.

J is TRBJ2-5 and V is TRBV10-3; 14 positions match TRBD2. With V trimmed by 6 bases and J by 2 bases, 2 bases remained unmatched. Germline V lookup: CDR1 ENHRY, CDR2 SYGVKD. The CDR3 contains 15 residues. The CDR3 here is CAIRGTSGGQETQYF. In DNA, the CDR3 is TGTGCCATCAGGGGGACTAGCGGGGGTCAAGAGACCCAGTACTTC.

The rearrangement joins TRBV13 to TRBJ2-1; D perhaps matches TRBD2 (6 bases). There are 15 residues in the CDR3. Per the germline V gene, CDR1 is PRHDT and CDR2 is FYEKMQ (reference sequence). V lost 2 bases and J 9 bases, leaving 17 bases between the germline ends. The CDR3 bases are TGTGCCAGCAGCTTACCCGGGACTCTGACAACTGAGCAGTTCTTC. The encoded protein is CASSLPGTLTTEQFF.

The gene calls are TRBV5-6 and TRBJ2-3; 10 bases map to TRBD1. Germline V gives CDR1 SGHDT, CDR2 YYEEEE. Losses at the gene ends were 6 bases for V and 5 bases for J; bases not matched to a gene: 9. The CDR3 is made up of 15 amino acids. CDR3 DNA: TGTGCCAGCATCCCCGACAGGGGGCGGGGAGATACGCAGTATTTT. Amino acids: CASIPDRGRGDTQYF.

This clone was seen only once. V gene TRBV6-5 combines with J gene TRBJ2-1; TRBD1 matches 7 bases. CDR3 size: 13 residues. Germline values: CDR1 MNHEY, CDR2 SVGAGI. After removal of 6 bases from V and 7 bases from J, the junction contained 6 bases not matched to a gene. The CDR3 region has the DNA TGTGCCAGCAGCAAGGGACAGTCAAATGAGCAGTTCTTC. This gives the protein CASSKGQSNEQFF.

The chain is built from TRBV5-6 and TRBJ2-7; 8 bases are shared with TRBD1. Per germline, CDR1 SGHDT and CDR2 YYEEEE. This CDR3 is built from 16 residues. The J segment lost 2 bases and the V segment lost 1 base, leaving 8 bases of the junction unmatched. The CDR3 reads CASSLYGDRPPYEQYF. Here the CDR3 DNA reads TGTGCCAGCAGCTTGTATGGGGACAGGCCCCCCTACGAGCAGTACTTC.

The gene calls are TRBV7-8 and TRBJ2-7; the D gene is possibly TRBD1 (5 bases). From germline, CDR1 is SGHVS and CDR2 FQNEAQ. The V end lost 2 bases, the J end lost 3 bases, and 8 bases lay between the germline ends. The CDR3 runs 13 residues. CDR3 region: CASSLYQGYEQYF. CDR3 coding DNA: TGTGCCAGCAGCTTATATCAGGGCTACGAGCAGTACTTC.

The DNA for the CDR3 is TGTGCCAGTAGTAGAGGCCGGTCCACCAGTTACACTGAAGCTTTCTTT. Its translation: CASSRGRSTSYTEAFF. This chain connects TRBV19 to TRBJ1-1; D is undetermined. The germline gives CDR1 LNHDA, CDR2 SQIVND (reference sequence). Trimming pared 4 bases from V and 3 bases from J, leaving 18 bases between. The CDR3 extends over 16 amino acids.

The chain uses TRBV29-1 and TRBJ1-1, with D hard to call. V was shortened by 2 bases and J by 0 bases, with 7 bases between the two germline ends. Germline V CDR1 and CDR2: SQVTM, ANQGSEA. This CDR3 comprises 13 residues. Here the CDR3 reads CSVETPMNTEAFF. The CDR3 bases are TGCAGCGTTGAAACACCCATGAACACTGAAGCTTTCTTT.

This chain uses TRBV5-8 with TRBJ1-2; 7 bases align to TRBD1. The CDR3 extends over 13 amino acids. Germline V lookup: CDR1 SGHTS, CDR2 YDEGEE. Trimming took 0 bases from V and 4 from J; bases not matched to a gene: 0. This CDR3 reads CASSLDRGYGYTF. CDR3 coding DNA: TGTGCCAGCAGCTTGGACAGGGGCTATGGCTACACCTTC.

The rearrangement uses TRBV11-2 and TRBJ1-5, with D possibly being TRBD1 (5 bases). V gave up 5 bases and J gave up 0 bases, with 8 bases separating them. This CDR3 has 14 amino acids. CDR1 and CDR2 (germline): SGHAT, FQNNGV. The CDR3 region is CASSRGYSNQPQHF. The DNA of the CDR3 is TGTGCCAGCAGCAGGGGTTATAGCAATCAGCCCCAGCATTTT.

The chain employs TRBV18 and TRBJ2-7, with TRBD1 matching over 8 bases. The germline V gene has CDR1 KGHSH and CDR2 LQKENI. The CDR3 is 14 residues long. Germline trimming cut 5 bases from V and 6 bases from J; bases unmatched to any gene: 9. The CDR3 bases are TGTGCCAGCTCAGAACAGGGGGTCCCCCTCGAGCAGTACTTC. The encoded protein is CASSEQGVPLEQYF.

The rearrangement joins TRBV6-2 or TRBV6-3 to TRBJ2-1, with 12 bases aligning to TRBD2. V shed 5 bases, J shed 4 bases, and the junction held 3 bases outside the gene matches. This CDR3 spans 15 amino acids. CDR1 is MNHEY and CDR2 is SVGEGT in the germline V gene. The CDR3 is CASSRLAGGYNEQFF. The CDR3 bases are TGTGCCAGCAGTAGGCTAGCGGGGGGGTACAATGAGCAGTTCTTC.

CDR3 in amino acids: CASSPGGQGGYEQYF. CDR3 sequence (DNA): TGTGCCAGCAGCCCCGGGGGTCAGGGAGGATACGAGCAGTACTTC. V usage is TRBV5-4 and J usage is TRBJ2-7, with a weak D call TRBD2 (6 bases). Deletions cut 4 bases from V and 4 bases from J, with 18 bases between. Germline V CDR1 and CDR2: SGHNT, YYREEE (reference sequence). The length of the CDR3 is 15 residues.